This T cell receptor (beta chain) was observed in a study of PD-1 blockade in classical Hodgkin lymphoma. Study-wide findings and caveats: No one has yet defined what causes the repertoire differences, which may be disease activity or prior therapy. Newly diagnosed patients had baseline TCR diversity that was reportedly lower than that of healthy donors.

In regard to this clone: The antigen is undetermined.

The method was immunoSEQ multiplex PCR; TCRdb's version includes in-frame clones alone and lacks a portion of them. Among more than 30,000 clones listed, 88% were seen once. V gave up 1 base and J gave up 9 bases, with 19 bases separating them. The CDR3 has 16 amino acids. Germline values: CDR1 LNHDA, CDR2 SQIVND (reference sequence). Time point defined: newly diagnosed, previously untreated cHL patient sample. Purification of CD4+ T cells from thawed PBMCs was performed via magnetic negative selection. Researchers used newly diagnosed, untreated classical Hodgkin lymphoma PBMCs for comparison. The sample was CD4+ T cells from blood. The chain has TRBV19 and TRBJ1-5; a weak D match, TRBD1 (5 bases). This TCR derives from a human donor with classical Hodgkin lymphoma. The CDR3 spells CASSIGDSAGYRPQHF. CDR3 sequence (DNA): TGTGCCAGTAGTATAGGAGACAGTGCGGGGTATCGGCCCCAGCATTTT.